The source of this T cell receptor (beta chain) is a study of T-cell reconstitution after alpha-beta-depleted transplantation in children. V shed 1 base and J shed 7 bases, with 11 bases lying between them. From germline, CDR1 is SGHAT and CDR2 FQNNGV. The CDR3 extends over 14 amino acids. Study-level points and caveats: After one year, T-cell counts and TCRbeta diversity mostly came from new T cells.

A word on this clonotype: The antigen is undetermined.

The authors prepared the TCRbeta library with unique molecular identifiers. TCRdb independently ran MiXCR on the PCR reads; one entry per CDR3 protein. The data show some 300,000 distinct CDR3 sequences, roughly 7.8% seen once. The chain links TRBV11-2 to TRBJ1-5, with D perhaps matching TRBD1 (5 bases). Sequenced material: peripheral blood, taken 360 days after TCRalphabeta/CD19-depleted stem cell transplant. The origin of this receptor is a female patient between 2 and 15 years old who had a stem cell transplant for Fanconi anemia, so the T cells may come from the graft donor. The CDR3 here is CASSLGVRGQPQHF. CDR3 DNA sequence: TGTGCCAGCAGCTTAGGCGTTAGGGGCCAGCCCCAGCATTTT. Filled out from reference TRBV11-2 and TRBJ1-5, the complete variable domain reads EAGVAQSPRYKIIEKRQSVAFWCNPISGHATLYWYQQILGQGPKLLIQFQNNGVVDDSQLPKDRFSAERLKGVDSTLKIQPAKLEDSAVYLCASSLGVRGQPQHFGDGTRLSIL.